Listed here is a single T cell receptor beta chain. J gave up 6 bases and V 3 bases, and 4 bases lay outside the gene matches. The CDR3 has 13 residues. Germline CDR1 SGHNT, CDR2 YYREEE (reference sequence). This sample is drawn from a study of blood T cell repertoires in COVID-19. In the original analysis: Amplification of reference gene primers was used by the study to estimate nucleated cell counts. TCRdb's copy holds only in-frame clones and misses some; the assay was immunoSEQ multiplex PCR. For V, J and clone size, that table is used; D and trimming come from the DNA. The table lists about 97,000 clones, around 73% of them singletons.

The rearrangement links TRBV5-4 to TRBJ1-2, with 8 bases matching TRBD1. Source material: peripheral blood. The receptor was isolated from a man aged 60-69 years with active or convalescent COVID-19. For the CDR3, the DNA is TGTGCCAGCAGCTCCCAGGGGGCCGATGGCTACACCTTC. Residues: CASSSQGADGYTF.